Sequencing of this TCR beta chain was carried out in a study of vaccination and CD4 T cells after COVID-19. Treatment in this sample: 10-day PBMC culture with coronavirus spike peptide pools or control peptides (ViraFEST assay). The CDR3 runs to 16 residues. The J segment lost 1 base and the V segment lost 6 bases, leaving 8 bases of the junction unmatched. Germline V lookup: CDR1 SGHAT, CDR2 FQNNGV. A remark on this clonotype: No antigen is known for it.

Sequenced with the Oncomine TCR Beta short-read assay was DNA taken from cultured CD4+ T cells. One entry per CDR3 protein, called by TCRdb with MiXCR from the PCR reads. The data hold around 11,000 distinct CDR3 sequences, with roughly 69% observed a single time. The sample consisted of CD4+ T cells from blood, cultured in vitro. J is TRBJ2-2 and V is TRBV11-2, with 7 bases that match TRBD2. This sequence was found in a human donor who had recovered from COVID-19. The CDR3 spells CASRDFGGGNTGELFF. The CDR3 DNA reads TGTGCCAGCAGGGACTTTGGCGGGGGGAACACCGGGGAGCTGTTTTTT.